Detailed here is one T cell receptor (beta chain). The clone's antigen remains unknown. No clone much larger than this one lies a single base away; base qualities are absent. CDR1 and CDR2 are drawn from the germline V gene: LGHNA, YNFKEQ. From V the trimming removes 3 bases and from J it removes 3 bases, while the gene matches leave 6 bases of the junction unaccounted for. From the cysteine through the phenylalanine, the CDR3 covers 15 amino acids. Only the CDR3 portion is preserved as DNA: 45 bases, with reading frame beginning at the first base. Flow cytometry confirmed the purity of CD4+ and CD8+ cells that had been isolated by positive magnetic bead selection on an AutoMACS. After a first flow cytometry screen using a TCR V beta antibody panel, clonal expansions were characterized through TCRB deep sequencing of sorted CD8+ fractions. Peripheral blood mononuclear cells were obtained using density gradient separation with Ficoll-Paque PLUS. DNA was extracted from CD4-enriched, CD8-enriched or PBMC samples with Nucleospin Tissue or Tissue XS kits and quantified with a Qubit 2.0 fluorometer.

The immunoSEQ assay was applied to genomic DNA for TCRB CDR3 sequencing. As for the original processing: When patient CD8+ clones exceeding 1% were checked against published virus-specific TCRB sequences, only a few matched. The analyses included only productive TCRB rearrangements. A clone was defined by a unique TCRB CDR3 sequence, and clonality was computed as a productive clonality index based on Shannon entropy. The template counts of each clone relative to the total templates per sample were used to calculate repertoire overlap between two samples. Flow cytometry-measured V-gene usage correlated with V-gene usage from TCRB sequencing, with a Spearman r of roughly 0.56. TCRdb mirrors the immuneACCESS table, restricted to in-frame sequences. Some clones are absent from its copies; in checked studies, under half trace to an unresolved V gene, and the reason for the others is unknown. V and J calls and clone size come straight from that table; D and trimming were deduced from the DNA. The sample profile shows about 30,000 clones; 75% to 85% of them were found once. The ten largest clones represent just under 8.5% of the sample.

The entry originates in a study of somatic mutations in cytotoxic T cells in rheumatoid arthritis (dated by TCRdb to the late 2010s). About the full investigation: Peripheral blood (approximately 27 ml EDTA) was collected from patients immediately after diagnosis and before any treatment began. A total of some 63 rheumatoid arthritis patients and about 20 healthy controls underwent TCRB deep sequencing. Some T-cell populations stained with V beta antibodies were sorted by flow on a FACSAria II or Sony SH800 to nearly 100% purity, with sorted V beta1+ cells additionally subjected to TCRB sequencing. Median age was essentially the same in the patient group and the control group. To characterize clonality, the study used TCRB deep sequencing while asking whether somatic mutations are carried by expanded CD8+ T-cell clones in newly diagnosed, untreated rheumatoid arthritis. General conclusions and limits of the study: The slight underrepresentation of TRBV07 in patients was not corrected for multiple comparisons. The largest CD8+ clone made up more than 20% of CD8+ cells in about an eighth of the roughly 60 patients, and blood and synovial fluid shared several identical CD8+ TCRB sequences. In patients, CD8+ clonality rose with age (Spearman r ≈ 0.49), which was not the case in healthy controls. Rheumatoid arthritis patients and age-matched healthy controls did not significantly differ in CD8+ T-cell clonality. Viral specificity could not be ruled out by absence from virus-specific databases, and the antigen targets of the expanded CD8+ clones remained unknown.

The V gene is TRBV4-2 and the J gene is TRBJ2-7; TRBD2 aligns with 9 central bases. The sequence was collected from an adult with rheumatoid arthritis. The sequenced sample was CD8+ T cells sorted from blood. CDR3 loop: CASSHRLAESYEQYF. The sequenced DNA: TGTGCCAGCAGCCATCGACTAGCGGAGAGCTACGAGCAGTACTTC.